The text below deals with one TCR beta chain. This sample was taken from a study of control samples from healthy donors and cancer patients. Only in-frame clones appear in the TCRdb table, and some are missing; sequencing was by immunoSEQ multiplex PCR. This sample carries 130,000 or so clones, roughly 94% of them seen once, and the ten largest clones take around 13%. In germline, CDR1 is LGHNA, CDR2 YNFKEQ. Trimming removed 0 bases from V and 1 base from J, with 16 bases in between. The CDR3 runs 17 residues. Sequences were obtained from blood. V gene TRBV4-2 combines with J gene TRBJ2-7; D unresolved. The receptor was isolated from a middle-aged man in good health. Written as DNA, the CDR3 is TGTGCCAGCAGCCAAGATCTTCTTACGGACCCATCCTACGAGCAGTACTTC. It yields the protein CASSQDLLTDPSYEQYF.